This T cell receptor beta chain was obtained from a study of early T cells in non-severe SARS-CoV-2 infection. Study background: Sequencing used unsorted whole-blood bulk RNA, so chains lack pairing.

The V end was cut by 7 bases, the J end by 1 base, with 7 bases between. Germline V gene lookup returns CDR1 SQVTM and CDR2 ANQGSEA. The length of the CDR3 is 11 residues. Individual cDNA molecules each received unique molecular identifiers attached to them. TCRdb recomputed calls from the 5' RACE reads with MiXCR, one row per CDR3 protein. The sample contains 57,000 or so distinct CDR3 sequences, approximately 12% of which appear only once. The V and J genes are TRBV29-1 and TRBJ1-1; D is unclear. The receptor comes from an adult who was a healthcare worker with PCR-confirmed SARS-CoV-2 infection or an uninfected control (not recorded which). The specimen sequenced was whole blood. The CDR3 DNA sequence: TGCAGCGGGGAGGGGAACACTGAAGCTTTCTTT. Its protein is CSGEGNTEAFF.